This T cell receptor beta chain appears in the sequencing data of a study of T cell repertoires in cytomegalovirus infection. Study in general: Selected CMV epitopes included recently identified HLA-C-restricted ones as well as well-studied HLA-B-restricted ones. Indicated by public TCR beta signatures were CMV infection and matching HLA type.

Concerning this clonotype itself: What it recognizes is unknown.

Study-wide results and caveats: Summed public TCR beta family frequency identified CMV carriers bearing the relevant HLA. The study found HLA-C-restricted CMV-specific TCR beta clonotypes dominating the ex vivo response.

Trimming pared 5 bases from V and 1 base from J, leaving 15 bases between. Germline values: CDR1 SGHTA, CDR2 FQGTGA. The CDR3 has 16 amino acids. TCRdb ran MiXCR on the reads and lists one entry per CDR3 protein. The data show 200,000 or so distinct CDR3 sequences, 38% seen once. Specimen: CD8+ T cells from cultured PBMCs, collected from culture after CMV antigen stimulation. The source of this sequence is a human donor in good health (CMV status not recorded). Some clones in this sample may be carry-over from other donors' samples. The chain carries TRBV7-3 and TRBJ1-5, with D unresolved. CDR3 nucleotides: TGTGCCAGCAGCCCGCTCTGGGTTTCCAGCAATCAGCCCCAGCATTTT. Residues: CASSPLWVSSNQPQHF. The entire variable domain, with the rest obtained from reference TRBV7-3 and TRBJ1-5, is as follows: GAGVSQTPSNKVTEKGKYVELRCDPISGHTALYWYRQSLGQGPEFLIYFQGTGAADDSGLPNDRFFAVRPEGSVSTLKIQRTERGDSAVYLCASSPLWVSSNQPQHFGDGTRLSIL.